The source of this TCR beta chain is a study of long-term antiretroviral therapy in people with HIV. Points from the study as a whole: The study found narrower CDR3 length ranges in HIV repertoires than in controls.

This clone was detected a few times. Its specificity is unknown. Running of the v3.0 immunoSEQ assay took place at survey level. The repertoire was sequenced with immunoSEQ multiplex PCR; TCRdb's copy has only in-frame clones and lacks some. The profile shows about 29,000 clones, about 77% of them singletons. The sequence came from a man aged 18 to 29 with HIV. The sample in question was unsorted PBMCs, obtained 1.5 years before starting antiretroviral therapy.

The CDR3 nucleotides are TGTGCCAGCAGCAACGTGGGTGGCTACACCTTC. This translates into CASSNVGGYTF. This rearrangement joins TRBV9 to TRBJ1-2; D not resolved. Germline CDR1 is SGDLS and CDR2 is YYNGEE. V dropped 4 bases and J dropped 7 bases, with 8 bases sitting between them. This CDR3 has 11 residues.